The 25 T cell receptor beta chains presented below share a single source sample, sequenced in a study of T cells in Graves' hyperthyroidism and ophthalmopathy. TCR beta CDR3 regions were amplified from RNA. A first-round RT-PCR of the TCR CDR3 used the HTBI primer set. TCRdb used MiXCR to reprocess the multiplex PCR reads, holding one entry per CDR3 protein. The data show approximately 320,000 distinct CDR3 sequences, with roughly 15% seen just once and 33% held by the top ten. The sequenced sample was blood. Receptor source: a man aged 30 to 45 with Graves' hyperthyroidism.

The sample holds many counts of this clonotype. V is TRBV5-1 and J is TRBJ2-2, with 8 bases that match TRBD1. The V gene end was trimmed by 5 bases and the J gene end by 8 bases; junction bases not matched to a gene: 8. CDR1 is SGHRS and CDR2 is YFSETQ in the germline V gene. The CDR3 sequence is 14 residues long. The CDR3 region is CASRLTGGSGELFF. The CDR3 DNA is TGCGCCAGCAGACTTACAGGGGGATCAGGGGAGCTGTTTTTT.

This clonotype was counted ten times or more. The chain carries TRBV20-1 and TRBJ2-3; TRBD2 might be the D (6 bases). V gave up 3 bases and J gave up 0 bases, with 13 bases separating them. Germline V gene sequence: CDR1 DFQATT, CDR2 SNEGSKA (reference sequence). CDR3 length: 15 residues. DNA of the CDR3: TGCAGTGCTAGGGTGGGACTGTCTAGCACAGATACGCAGTATTTT. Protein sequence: CSARVGLSSTDTQYF.

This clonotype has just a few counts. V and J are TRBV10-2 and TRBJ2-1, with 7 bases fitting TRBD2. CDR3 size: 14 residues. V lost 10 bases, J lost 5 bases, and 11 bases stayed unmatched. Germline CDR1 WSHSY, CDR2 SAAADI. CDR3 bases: TGCGCCACCCAAAGCGGGAACCACAACAATGAGCAGTTCTTC. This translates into CATQSGNHNNEQFF.

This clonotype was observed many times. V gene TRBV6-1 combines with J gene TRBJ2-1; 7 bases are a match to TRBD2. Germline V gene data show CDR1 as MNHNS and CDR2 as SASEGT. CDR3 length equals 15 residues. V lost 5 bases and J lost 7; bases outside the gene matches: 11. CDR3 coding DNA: TGTGCCAGCAGTTACGAAGCTAGCGGTTATAATGAGCAGTTCTTC. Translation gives CASSYEASGYNEQFF.

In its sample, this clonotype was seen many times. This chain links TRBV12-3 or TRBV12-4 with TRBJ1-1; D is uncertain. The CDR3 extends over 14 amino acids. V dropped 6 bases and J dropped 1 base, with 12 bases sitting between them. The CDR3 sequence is CASSSPNRNTEAFF. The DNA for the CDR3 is TGTGCCAGCAGCAGCCCCAACAGGAACACTGAAGCTTTCTTT.

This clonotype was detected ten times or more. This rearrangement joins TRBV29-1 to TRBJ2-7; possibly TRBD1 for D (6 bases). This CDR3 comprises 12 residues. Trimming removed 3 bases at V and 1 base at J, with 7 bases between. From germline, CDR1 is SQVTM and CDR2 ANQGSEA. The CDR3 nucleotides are TGCAGCGTTGACAGGGGTTCCTACGAGCAGTACTTC. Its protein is CSVDRGSYEQYF.

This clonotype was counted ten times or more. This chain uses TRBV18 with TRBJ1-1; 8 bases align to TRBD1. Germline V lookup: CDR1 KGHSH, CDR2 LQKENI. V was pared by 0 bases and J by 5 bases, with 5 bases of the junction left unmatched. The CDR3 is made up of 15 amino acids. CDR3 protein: CASSPPSGGRTEAFF. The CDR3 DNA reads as TGTGCCAGCTCACCACCCTCAGGGGGCCGAACTGAAGCTTTCTTT. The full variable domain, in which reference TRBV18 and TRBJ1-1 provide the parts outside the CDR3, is NAGVMQNPRHLVRRRGQEARLRCSPMKGHSHVYWYRQLPEEGLKFMVYLQKENIIDESGMPKERFSAEFPKEGPSILRIQQVVRGDSAAYFCASSPPSGGRTEAFFGQGTRLTVV.

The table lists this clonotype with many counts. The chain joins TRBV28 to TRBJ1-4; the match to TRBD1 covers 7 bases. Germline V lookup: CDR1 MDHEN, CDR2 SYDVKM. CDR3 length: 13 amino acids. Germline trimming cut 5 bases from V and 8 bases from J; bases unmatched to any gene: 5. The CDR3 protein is CASSTRTGEKLFF. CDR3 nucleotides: TGTGCCAGCAGTACCCGGACAGGAGAAAAACTGTTTTTT.

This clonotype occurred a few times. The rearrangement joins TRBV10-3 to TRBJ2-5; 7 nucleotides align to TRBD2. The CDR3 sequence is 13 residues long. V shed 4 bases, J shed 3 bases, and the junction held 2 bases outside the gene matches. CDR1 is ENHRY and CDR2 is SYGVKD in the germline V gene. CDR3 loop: CAISAGGEETQYF. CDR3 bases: TGTGCCATCAGTGCGGGGGGAGAAGAGACCCAGTACTTC.

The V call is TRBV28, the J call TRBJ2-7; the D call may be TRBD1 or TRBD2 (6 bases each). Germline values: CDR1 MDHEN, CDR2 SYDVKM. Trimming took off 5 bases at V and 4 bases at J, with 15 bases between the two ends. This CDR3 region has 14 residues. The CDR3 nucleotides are TGTGCCAGCAGTCCCCGAGGGGGGAATTACGAGCAGTACTTC. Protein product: CASSPRGGNYEQYF.

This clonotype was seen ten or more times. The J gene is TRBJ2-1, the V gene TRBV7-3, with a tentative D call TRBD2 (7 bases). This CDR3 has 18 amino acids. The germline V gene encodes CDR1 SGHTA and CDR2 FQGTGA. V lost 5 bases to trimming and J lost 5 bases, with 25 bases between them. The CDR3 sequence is CASSPRGGVTGRDNEQFF. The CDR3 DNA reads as TGTGCCAGCAGCCCTAGAGGGGGGGTTACGGGAAGAGACAATGAGCAGTTCTTC.

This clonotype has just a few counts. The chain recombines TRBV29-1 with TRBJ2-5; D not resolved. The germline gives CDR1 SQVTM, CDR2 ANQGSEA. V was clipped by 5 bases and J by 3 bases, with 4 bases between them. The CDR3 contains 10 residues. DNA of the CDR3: TGCAGCGTTCTCAAAGAGACCCAGTACTTC. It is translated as CSVLKETQYF.

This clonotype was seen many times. CDR3 amino acids: CASSYGTTAEQYF. CDR3 sequence (DNA): TGTGCCAGCAGTTATGGCACCACTGCCGAGCAGTACTTC. The chain couples TRBV6-6 to TRBJ2-7; D ambiguous. The CDR3 extends over 13 amino acids. Germline V gene data show CDR1 as MNHNY and CDR2 as SVGAGI (reference sequence). Trimming cost V 3 bases and J 6 bases, with 12 bases left between them.

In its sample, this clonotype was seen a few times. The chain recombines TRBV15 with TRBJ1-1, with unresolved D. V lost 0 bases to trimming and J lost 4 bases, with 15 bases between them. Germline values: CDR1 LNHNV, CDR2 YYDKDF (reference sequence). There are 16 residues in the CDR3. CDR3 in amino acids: CATSREVVGVVTEAFF. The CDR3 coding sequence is TGTGCCACCAGCAGAGAGGTAGTAGGAGTGGTCACTGAAGCTTTCTTT.

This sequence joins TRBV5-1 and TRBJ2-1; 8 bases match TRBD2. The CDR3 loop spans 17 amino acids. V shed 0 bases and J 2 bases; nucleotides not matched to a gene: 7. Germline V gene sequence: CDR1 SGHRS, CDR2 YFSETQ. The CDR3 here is CASSLDGTGRAYNEQFF. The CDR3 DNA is TGCGCCAGCAGCTTGGATGGGACCGGGAGGGCCTACAATGAGCAGTTCTTC.

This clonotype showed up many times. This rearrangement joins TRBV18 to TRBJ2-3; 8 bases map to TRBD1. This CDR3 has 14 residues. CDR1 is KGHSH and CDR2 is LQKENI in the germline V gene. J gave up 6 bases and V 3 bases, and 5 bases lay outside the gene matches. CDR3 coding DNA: TGTGCCAGCTCACCTGAGACAGGGGCCGATACGCAGTATTTT. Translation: CASSPETGADTQYF. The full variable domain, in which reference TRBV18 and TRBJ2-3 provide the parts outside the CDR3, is NAGVMQNPRHLVRRRGQEARLRCSPMKGHSHVYWYRQLPEEGLKFMVYLQKENIIDESGMPKERFSAEFPKEGPSILRIQQVVRGDSAAYFCASSPETGADTQYFGPGTRLTVL.

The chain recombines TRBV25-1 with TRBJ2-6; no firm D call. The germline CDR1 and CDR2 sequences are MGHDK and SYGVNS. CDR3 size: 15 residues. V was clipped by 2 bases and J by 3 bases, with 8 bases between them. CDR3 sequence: CASSEGSGGANVLTF. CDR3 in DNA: TGTGCCAGCAGTGAAGGGTCTGGTGGGGCCAACGTCCTGACTTTC.

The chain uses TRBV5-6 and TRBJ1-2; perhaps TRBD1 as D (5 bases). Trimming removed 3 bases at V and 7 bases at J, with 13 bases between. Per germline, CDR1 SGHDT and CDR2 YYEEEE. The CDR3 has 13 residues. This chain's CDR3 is CASSSGGRGGYTF. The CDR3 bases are TGTGCCAGCAGCTCTGGGGGGAGAGGTGGCTACACCTTC.

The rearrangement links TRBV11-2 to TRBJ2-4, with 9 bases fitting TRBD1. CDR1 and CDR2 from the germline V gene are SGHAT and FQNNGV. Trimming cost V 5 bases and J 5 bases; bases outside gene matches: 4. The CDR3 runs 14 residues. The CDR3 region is CASSRTGDQNIQYF. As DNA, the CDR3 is TGTGCCAGCAGCCGGACAGGGGACCAAAACATTCAGTACTTC. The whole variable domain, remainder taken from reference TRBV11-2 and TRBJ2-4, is EAGVAQSPRYKIIEKRQSVAFWCNPISGHATLYWYQQILGQGPKLLIQFQNNGVVDDSQLPKDRFSAERLKGVDSTLKIQPAKLEDSAVYLCASSRTGDQNIQYFGAGTRLSVL.

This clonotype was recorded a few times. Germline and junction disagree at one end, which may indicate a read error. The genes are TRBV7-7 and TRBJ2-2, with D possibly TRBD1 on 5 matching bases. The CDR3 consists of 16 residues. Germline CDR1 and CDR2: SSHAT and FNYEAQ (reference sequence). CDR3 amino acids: CASSLYQGINTGELFF. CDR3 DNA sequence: TGTGCTAGCAGCTTATATCAGGGCATTAACACCGGGGAGCTGTTTTTT.

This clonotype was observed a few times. This CDR3 is CASSLGGQGSTGELFF. CDR3 nucleotides: TGCGCCAGCAGCTTGGGAGGACAGGGTAGCACCGGGGAGCTGTTTTTT. The chain uses TRBV5-1 and TRBJ2-2, with 8 bases lining up with TRBD1. This CDR3 contains 16 residues. Germline V gives CDR1 SGHRS, CDR2 YFSETQ. V shed 0 bases and J 4 bases; nucleotides not matched to a gene: 5.

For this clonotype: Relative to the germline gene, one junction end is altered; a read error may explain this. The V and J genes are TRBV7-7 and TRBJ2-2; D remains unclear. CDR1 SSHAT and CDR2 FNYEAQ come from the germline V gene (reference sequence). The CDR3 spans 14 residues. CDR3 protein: CASSLLGNTGELFF. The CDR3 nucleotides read TGTGCTAGCAGCTTATTGGGGAACACCGGGGAGCTGTTTTTT. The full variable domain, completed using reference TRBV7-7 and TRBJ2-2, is GAGVSQSPRYKVTKRGQDVTLRCDPISSHATLYWYQQALGQGPEFLTYFNYEAQPDKSGLPSDRFSAERPEGSISTLTIQRTEQRDSAMYRCASSLLGNTGELFFGEGSRLTVL.

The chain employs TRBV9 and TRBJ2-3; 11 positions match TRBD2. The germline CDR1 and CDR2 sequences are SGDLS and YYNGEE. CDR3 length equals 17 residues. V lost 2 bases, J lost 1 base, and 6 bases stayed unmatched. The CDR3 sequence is CASSVSGRALGTDTQYF. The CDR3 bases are TGTGCCAGCAGCGTTAGCGGGAGGGCCCTCGGCACAGATACGCAGTATTTT.

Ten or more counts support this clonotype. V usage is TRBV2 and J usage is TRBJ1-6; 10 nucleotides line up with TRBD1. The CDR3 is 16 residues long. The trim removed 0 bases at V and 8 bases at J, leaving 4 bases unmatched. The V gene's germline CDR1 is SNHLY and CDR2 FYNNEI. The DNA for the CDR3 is TGTGCCAGCAGTGAAGCCGGGACAGGGGTTTATTCACCCCTCCACTTT. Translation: CASSEAGTGVYSPLHF.

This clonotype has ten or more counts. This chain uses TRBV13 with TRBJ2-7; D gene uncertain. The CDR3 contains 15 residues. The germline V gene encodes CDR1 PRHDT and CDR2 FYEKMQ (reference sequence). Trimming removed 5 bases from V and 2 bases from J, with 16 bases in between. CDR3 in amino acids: CASSASEPGPYEQYF. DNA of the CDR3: TGTGCCAGCAGCGCCTCTGAACCAGGCCCCTACGAGCAGTACTTC.